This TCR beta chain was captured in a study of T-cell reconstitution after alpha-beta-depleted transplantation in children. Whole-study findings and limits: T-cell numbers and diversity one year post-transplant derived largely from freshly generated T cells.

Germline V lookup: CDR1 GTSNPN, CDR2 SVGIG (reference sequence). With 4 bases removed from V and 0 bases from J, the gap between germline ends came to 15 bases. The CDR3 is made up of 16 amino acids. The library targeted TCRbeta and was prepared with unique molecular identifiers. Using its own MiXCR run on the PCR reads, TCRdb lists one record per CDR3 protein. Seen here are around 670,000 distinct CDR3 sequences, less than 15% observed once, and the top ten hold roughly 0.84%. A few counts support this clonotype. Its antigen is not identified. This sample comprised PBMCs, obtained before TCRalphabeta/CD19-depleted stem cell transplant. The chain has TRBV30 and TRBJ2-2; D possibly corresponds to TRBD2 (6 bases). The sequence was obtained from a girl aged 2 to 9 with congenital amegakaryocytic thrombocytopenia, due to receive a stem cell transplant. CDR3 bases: TGTGCCTGGAAGGCGGGACCTAACGCGAACACCGGGGAGCTGTTTTTT. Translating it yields CAWKAGPNANTGELFF.